A single sample is the source of the 9 T cell receptor beta chains below, sequenced in a study of blood T cells in healthy people across ages. Combining a sample-barcoded 5' primer with a J-beta primer mix, a second PCR ran for roughly 7 to 12 cycles. One entry per CDR3 protein, called by TCRdb with MiXCR from the 5' RACE reads. The data hold some 370,000 distinct CDR3 sequences, with approximately 51% observed a single time. The sample comprised blood. The receptors were sampled from a man aged 60-69 years in good health.

In its sample, this clonotype was seen a few times. The chain links TRBV4-2 to TRBJ2-5; 7 nucleotides agree with TRBD1. The CDR3 consists of 16 residues. V was clipped by 1 base and J by 1 base; unmatched bases: 6. The V gene's germline CDR1 is LGHNA and CDR2 YNFKEQ. The CDR3, as DNA: TGTGCCAGCAGCCAAGGGAGCCGGGACAGCCAAGAGACCCAGTACTTC. Translation: CASSQGSRDSQETQYF.

This clonotype was picked up a small number of times. This sequence joins TRBV12-3 or TRBV12-4 and TRBJ2-7; 8 bases match TRBD1. The CDR3 has 15 residues. V shed 3 bases, J shed 3 bases, and the junction held 7 bases outside the gene matches. As DNA, the CDR3 is TGTGCCAGCAGTTTGGACAGGGTTCCTGGCTACGAGCAGTACTTC. The encoded protein is CASSLDRVPGYEQYF.

With regard to this clonotype: A read error may account for a junction end that differs from germline. As DNA, the CDR3 is TGTGCCAGCGGCTGGCGAGAGATCCAGTACTTC. It translates to CASGWREIQYF. This sequence joins TRBV5-5 and TRBJ2-5; no firm D call. This CDR3 has 11 residues. The germline V gene encodes CDR1 SGHKS and CDR2 YYEKEE (reference sequence).

The chain recombines TRBV20-1 with TRBJ1-1, with a tentative D call TRBD1 (5 bases). The CDR3 has 13 residues. The germline V gene has CDR1 DFQATT and CDR2 SNEGSKA (reference sequence). Trimming stripped 6 bases from V and 4 bases from J, with 15 bases between. CDR3 protein: CSALTALSTEAFF. DNA for the CDR3: TGCAGTGCCTTGACAGCCTTGAGCACTGAAGCTTTCTTT.

CDR3 region: CASSAHEGGNTQYF. The CDR3 bases are TGTGCCAGCAGCGCTCATGAGGGGGGAAATACGCAGTATTTT. The rearrangement uses TRBV7-2 and TRBJ2-3; either TRBD1 or TRBD2 may supply D (6 bases each). V lost 5 bases and J lost 7, with 16 bases in between. CDR1 and CDR2 (germline): SGHTA, FQGNSA. The CDR3 spans 14 residues.

The chain is built from TRBV10-3 and TRBJ2-1, with a weak D call TRBD2 (5 bases). Trimming pared 0 bases from V and 4 bases from J, leaving 13 bases between. Germline V lookup: CDR1 ENHRY, CDR2 SYGVKD. CDR3 length: 16 residues. The CDR3 DNA is TGTGCCATCAGTGAGTCCGAACTAGTCTTGTACAATGAGCAGTTCTTC. Amino acids: CAISESELVLYNEQFF.

DNA for the CDR3: TGTGCCAGCAGCCGCTCCCAGGGTGGTAGCGGGGGCCAAGAGACCCAGTACTTC. Translation: CASSRSQGGSGGQETQYF. V and J are TRBV11-2 and TRBJ2-5; TRBD2 agrees at 9 bases. This CDR3 is 18 amino acids long. V lost 5 bases to trimming and J lost 1 base; unmatched junction nucleotides: 14. Germline assignment: CDR1 SGHAT and CDR2 FQNNGV. The full variable domain, with the rest looked up from reference TRBV11-2 and TRBJ2-5, is EAGVAQSPRYKIIEKRQSVAFWCNPISGHATLYWYQQILGQGPKLLIQFQNNGVVDDSQLPKDRFSAERLKGVDSTLKIQPAKLEDSAVYLCASSRSQGGSGGQETQYFGPGTRLLVL.

This chain connects TRBV4-1 to TRBJ2-3, with 8 positions matching TRBD2. J was trimmed by 2 bases and V by 3 bases; bases with no gene match: 7. Germline CDR1 and CDR2: MGHRA and YSYEKL. The CDR3 consists of 16 residues. The CDR3 DNA follows: TGCGCCAGCAGCCACGAGCTAGCGGGCATCACAGATACGCAGTATTTT. Translated, it gives CASSHELAGITDTQYF.

Many counts were recorded for this clonotype. The chain has TRBV20-1 and TRBJ2-6; D not resolved. Germline loops: CDR1 DFQATT, CDR2 SNEGSKA (reference sequence). CDR3 length equals 13 residues. Trimming removed 1 base at V and 4 bases at J, with 5 bases between. The CDR3 DNA sequence: TGCAGTGCTAGAGTCCCCGGGGCCAACGTCCTGACTTTC. Amino acid sequence: CSARVPGANVLTF.